This passage covers 10 T cell receptor beta chains from one sample sequenced in a study of T cells in Graves' hyperthyroidism and ophthalmopathy. Researchers took RNA transcripts and amplified the TCR beta CDR3 regions from them. The HTBI primer set was used in a first-round RT-PCR of the TCR CDR3. Each CDR3 protein is one row after TCRdb ran MiXCR on the multiplex PCR reads. This table holds about 700,000 distinct CDR3 sequences, around 15% found once. Material: blood. The receptors were sampled from a woman between 18 and 29 years old with Graves' hyperthyroidism.

This clonotype showed up many times. This rearrangement joins TRBV11-2 to TRBJ2-5; 7 bases agree with TRBD2. CDR1 and CDR2 from the germline V gene are SGHAT and FQNNGV. J lost 1 base, V lost 0 bases, and 11 bases had no gene match. There are 18 residues in the CDR3. CDR3 coding DNA: TGTGCCAGCAGCTTAGATCTACGGGGAGGGCCGTCCCAAGAGACCCAGTACTTC. Its protein is CASSLDLRGGPSQETQYF.

A note on this clonotype: It may be a read error: a sequence one base away is much more abundant. This chain joins TRBV28 and TRBJ1-1; D remains unclear. Per the germline V gene, CDR1 is MDHEN and CDR2 is SYDVKM. This CDR3 spans 13 amino acids. Trimming took 8 bases from V and 3 from J, leaving 13 bases between them. CDR3 sequence reads: CASALAEYTEAFF. The CDR3 DNA reads TGTGCCAGCGCGCTGGCGGAATACACTGAAGCTTTCTTT.

The V gene is TRBV6-5, the J gene TRBJ2-5; D might be TRBD2 (5 bases). The CDR3 contains 11 residues. Germline-derived CDR1 and CDR2 are MNHEY and SVGAGI. The ends were cut back, 7 bases at V and 4 bases at J, with 7 bases in the middle. The CDR3 loop reads CASTEGETQYF. The DNA for the CDR3 is TGTGCCAGCACAGAGGGAGAGACCCAGTACTTC.

This clonotype was counted many times. V is TRBV20-1 and J is TRBJ2-7, with 9 bases fitting TRBD2. Germline V gives CDR1 DFQATT, CDR2 SNEGSKA (reference sequence). CDR3 length: 16 amino acids. Trimming removed 0 bases from V and 4 bases from J; junction bases left unmatched: 10. CDR3 nucleotide sequence: TGCAGTGCTAGAGATCTTCGGCGGGAGGGATATTACGAGCAGTACTTC. Translation: CSARDLRREGYYEQYF.

This clonotype was seen many times. As DNA, the CDR3 is TGTGCCAGCAGCCAAGACAGACGGAACACAGATACGCAGTATTTT. This gives the protein CASSQDRRNTDTQYF. V is TRBV3-1 and J is TRBJ2-3; D gene uncertain. Per the germline V gene, CDR1 is LGHDT and CDR2 is YNNKEL (reference sequence). CDR3 size: 15 residues. Between the trimmed V and J ends, which lost 0 bases and 2 bases, there was a span of 9 bases.

This clonotype was detected many times. This rearrangement joins TRBV7-2 to TRBJ2-6; no definite D call. This CDR3 has 15 residues. V was shortened by 1 base and J by 1 base, with 5 bases between the two germline ends. Germline assignment: CDR1 SGHTA and CDR2 FQGNSA. CDR3 sequence (DNA): TGTGCCAGCAGCTTAGGGGTTTCTGGGGCCAACGTCCTGACTTTC. Encoded protein: CASSLGVSGANVLTF.

This clonotype was observed a handful of times. The CDR3 nucleotides read TGTGCCAGCTCAGAACTAGCAGTTCACACCGGGGAGCTGTTTTTT. It translates to CASSELAVHTGELFF. J is TRBJ2-2 and V is TRBV18; perhaps TRBD2 as D (6 bases). V was trimmed by 5 bases and J by 3 bases, leaving 13 bases between them. The germline V gene has CDR1 KGHSH and CDR2 LQKENI. The CDR3 sequence is 15 residues long.

This clonotype was seen a few times. This rearrangement joins TRBV24-1 to TRBJ1-2; no firm D call. The CDR3 is 16 residues long. Germline values: CDR1 KGHDR, CDR2 SFDVKD. The ends were cut back, 4 bases at V and 4 bases at J, with 18 bases in the middle. CDR3 amino acids: CATSDPSGETPYGYTF. The CDR3 DNA reads as TGTGCCACCAGTGACCCCTCGGGCGAAACCCCCTATGGCTACACCTTC.

This clonotype has just a few counts. J is TRBJ2-1 and V is TRBV5-1; TRBD2 agrees at 8 bases. CDR1 and CDR2 (germline): SGHRS, YFSETQ. Trimming cost V 4 bases and J 1 base; bases outside gene matches: 13. CDR3 size: 18 residues. CDR3 residues: CASSPGGRAGPSYNEQFF. CDR3 bases: TGCGCCAGCAGCCCGGGAGGGAGGGCGGGACCTTCCTACAATGAGCAGTTCTTC.

As DNA, the CDR3 is TGTGCCAGCAGCCAAGTTTGGCTAGCGGGGAGTGGGGAAAGGGATACGCAGTATTTT. It codes for CASSQVWLAGSGERDTQYF. The chain combines TRBV4-2 with TRBJ2-3; 9 bases align to TRBD2. Germline CDR1 is LGHNA and CDR2 is YNFKEQ. Trimming cost V 1 base and J 6 bases; bases outside gene matches: 17. The CDR3 is 19 amino acids.